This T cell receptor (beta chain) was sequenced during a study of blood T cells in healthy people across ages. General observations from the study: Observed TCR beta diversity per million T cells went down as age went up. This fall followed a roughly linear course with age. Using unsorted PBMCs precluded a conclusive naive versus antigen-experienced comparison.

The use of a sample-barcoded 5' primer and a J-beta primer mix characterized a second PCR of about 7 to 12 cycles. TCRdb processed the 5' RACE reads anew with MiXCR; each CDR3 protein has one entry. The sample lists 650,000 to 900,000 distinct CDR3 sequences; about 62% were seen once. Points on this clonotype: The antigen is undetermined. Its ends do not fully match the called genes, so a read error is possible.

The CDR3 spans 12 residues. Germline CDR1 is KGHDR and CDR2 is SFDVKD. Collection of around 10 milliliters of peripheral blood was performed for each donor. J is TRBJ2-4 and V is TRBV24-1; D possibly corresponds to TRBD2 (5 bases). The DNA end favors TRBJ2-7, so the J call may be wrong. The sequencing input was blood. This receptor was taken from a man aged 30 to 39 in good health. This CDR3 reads CAASDEGYEQYF. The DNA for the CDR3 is TGTGCCGCCAGTGATGAGGGATACGAGCAGTACTTC.